This T cell receptor beta chain was observed in a study of tumor and adjacent non-tumor tissue in lung cancer. This clonotype was recorded many times. Its antigen is as yet unknown. This sample's RNA came from whole unsorted tissue. More than 3 cm separated this lung sample from the edge of the tumor. A modified ARM-PCR protocol with three rounds of nested PCR amplified TCRbeta. TCRdb passed the multiplex PCR reads through MiXCR, listing each CDR3 protein once. The sample contains approximately 53,000 distinct CDR3 sequences, 74% of which appear only once. Points from the study as a whole: Tumor TCR diversity, when higher, was linked to shorter survival.

The TCR comes from a woman aged 55 to 70 with non-small cell lung cancer. Sequenced input: distant non-tumor lung tissue.

CDR3 nucleotide sequence: TGTGCCAGCAGCTACGGGACTAGCGGGAGGTCTGACACCGGGGAGCTGTTTTTT. Translation gives CASSYGTSGRSDTGELFF. This chain joins TRBV7-9 and TRBJ2-2; 15 nucleotides match TRBD2. The germline V gene encodes CDR1 SEHNR and CDR2 FQNEAQ (reference sequence). This CDR3 has 18 residues. The V and J ends lost 4 bases and 3 bases, in that order; junction bases with no gene match: 6.